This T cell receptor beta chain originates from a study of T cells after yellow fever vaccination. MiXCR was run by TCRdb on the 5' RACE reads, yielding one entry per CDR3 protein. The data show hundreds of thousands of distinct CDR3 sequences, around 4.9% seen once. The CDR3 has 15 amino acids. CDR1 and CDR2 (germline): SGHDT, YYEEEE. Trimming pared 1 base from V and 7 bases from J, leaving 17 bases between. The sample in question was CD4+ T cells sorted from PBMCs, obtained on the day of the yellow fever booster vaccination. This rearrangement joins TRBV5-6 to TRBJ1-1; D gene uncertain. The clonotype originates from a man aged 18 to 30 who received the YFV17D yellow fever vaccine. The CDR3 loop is CASSLFFRLGFEAFF. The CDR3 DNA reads TGTGCCAGCAGCTTGTTTTTCAGGTTGGGGTTTGAAGCTTTCTTT.